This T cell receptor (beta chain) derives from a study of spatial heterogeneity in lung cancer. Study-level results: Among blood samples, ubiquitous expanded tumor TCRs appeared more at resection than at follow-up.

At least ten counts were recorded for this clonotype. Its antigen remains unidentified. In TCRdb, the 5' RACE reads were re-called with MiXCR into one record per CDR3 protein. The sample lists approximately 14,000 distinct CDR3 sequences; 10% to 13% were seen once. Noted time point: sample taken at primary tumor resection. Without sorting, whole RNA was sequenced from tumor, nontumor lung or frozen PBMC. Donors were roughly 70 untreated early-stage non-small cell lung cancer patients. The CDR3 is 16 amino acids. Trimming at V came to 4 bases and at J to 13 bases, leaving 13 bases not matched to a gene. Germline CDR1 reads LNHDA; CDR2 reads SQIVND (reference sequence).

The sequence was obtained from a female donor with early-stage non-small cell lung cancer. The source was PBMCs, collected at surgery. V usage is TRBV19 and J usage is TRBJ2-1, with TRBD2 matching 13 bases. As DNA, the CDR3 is TGTGCCAGTAGTACCCGACTAGCGGGGGGCCTACGCTTACAGTTCTTC. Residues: CASSTRLAGGLRLQFF.